This entry is about one T cell receptor beta chain. No antigen is known for it. Within one base of it there is no much larger clone, and no base qualities were kept. This entry is derived from a study of blood T cell repertoires in COVID-19 (dated by TCRdb to 2020 to 2021). In the study overall: Samples covering the acute and convalescent phases of COVID-19 were provided by collaborators in the United States, Italy and Spain. Deeply sampled blood TCRbeta repertoires from subjects exposed to, actively infected with, or recovered from COVID-19 were included in the dataset. A freely available public database, intended as a resource for researchers studying the immune response to SARS-CoV-2, is where the repertoires were released. A de-identified subject ID, COVID-19 status, age in years and sex were almost always included in the sample metadata. Where available, HLA class I and class II types were taken from metadata supplied by the sample provider and were not determined by assay-based typing. The material from the prospective study consisted of cDNA or gDNA derived from T cells, B-cell-depleted T cells, or PBMCs. The samples were drawn from two sources: the first 160 participants of the ongoing ImmuneRACE study, and 1,200 or so subjects contributed by 6 global collaborators. Broad study findings and their caveats: The amount of clinical and demographic metadata varied by source and participant and was provided uncurated.

Participants in the prospective study were enrolled through a virtual design, were aged roughly 18 to 100 years, and lived in approximately 25 United States geographic areas. Cohort assignment in the prospective study relied on participant-reported clinical history from a screening survey and a study questionnaire. For ImmuneRACE Cohort 3, a participant was defined as recovered based on two consecutive negative NP/OP PCR tests, clearance by a healthcare professional, or resolution of symptoms. In the prospective study, whole blood, serum and a nasopharyngeal or oropharyngeal swab were collected from each participant by mobile phlebotomists. Additional blood draws and questionnaires over an approximately 2-month period could optionally be provided by prospective study participants. Blood samples from the prospective study were shipped frozen or at room temperature prior to DNA extraction. TCRbeta CDR3 regions were amplified from genomic DNA by means of the immunoSEQ Assay, a bias-controlled multiplex PCR. Turning to the authors' computational methods: Within the assay, amplification of reference gene primers was used to estimate how many nucleated cells each sample contained. To quantify the absolute abundance of each unique TCRbeta CDR3 rearrangement, sequence reads were collapsed and filtered. For each sample, productive Simpson clonality was calculated by taking the square root of Simpson's diversity index across productive rearrangements. What TCRdb holds here is the immuneACCESS table cut down to in-frame rearrangements. Part of the clones is not present; checked against another copy, under half of the missing clones reflect an unresolved V gene, and the others are unexplained. The D gene and trimming were derived from the DNA, and the V and J assignments and clone size from that table. Within this sample are about 280,000 clones, with roughly 90% of them counted one time only. In total, the top ten clones hold less than 2% of the sample.

The CDR1 and CDR2 encoded by the germline V gene are MGHDK and SYGVNS. Between the V and J ends, shortened by 4 bases and 5 bases respectively, the junction contains 18 bases. Including the terminal cysteine and phenylalanine, the CDR3 comprises 16 residues. Only the CDR3 portion is preserved as DNA: 48 bases, with reading frame beginning at the first base. The rearranged chain carries TRBV25-1 and TRBJ1-5; the D gene lacks a confident call. The sequenced sample consisted of PBMCs or T cells enriched from blood (not recorded which). The sequence derives from a woman aged 55-70 years who had recovered from COVID-19. The DNA sequence is TGTGCCAGCAGTGCACCCCGCCGGTTGTCCCATCAGCCCCAGCATTTT. This encodes CASSAPRRLSHQPQHF.